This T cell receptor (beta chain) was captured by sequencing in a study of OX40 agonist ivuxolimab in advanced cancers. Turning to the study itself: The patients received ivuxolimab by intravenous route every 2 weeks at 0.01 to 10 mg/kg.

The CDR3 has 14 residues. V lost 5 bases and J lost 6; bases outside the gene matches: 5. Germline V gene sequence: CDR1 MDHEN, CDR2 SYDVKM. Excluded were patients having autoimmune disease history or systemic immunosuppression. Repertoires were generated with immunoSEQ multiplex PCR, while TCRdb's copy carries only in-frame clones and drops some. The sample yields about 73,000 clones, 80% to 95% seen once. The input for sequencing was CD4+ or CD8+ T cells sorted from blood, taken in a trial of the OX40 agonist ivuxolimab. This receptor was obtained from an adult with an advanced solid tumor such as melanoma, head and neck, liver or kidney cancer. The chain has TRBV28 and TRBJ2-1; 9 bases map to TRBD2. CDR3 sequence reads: CASSVGGRANEQFF. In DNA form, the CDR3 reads TGTGCCAGCAGTGTGGGCGGGAGGGCCAATGAGCAGTTCTTC. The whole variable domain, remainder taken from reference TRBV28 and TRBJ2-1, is DVKVTQSSRYLVKRTGEKVFLECVQDMDHENMFWYRQDPGLGLRLIYFSYDVKMKEKGDIPEGYSVSREKKERFSLILESASTNQTSMYLCASSVGGRANEQFFGPGTRLTVL.